This TCR beta chain is from a study of CD8 T cells in Susac syndrome. Study-wide findings and caveats: Regarding the TCR sequencing and HLA analysis, the study admitted that a relatively small number of individuals were involved.

To note about this clonotype: Its antigen remains unidentified.

The RNA, roughly 0.45 to 1 ug, was put through reverse transcription using random hexamers. From the immunoSEQ multiplex PCR reads, TCRdb called clonotypes with MiXCR, one entry per CDR3 protein. The profile shows 150,000 to 250,000 distinct CDR3 sequences, roughly 96% of them singletons. This CDR3 region has 12 residues. Trimming took 0 bases from V and 5 from J; bases not matched to a gene: 1. Germline CDR1 reads DFQATT; CDR2 reads SNEGSKA (reference sequence). Sequencing used CD4+ T cells from PBMCs. The receptor comes from a human donor with multiple sclerosis. The chain is built from TRBV20-1 and TRBJ2-7; 7 bases map to TRBD2. The CDR3 DNA follows: TGCAGTGCTAGAGATGGGAGGGACGAGCAGTACTTC. This codes for CSARDGRDEQYF.